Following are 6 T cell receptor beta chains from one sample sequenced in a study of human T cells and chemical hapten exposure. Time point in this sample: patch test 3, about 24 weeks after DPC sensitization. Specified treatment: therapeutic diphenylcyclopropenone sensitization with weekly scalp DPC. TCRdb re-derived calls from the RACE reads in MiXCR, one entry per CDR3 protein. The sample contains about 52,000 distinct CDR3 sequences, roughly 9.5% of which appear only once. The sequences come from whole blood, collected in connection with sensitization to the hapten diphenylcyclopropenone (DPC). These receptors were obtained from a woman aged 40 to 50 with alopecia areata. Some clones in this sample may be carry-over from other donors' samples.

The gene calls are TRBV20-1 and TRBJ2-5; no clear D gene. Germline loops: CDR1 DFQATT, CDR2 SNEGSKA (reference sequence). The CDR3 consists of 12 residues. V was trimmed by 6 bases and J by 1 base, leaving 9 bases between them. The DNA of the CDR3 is TGCAGTGCGAGGCGCGGCCAAGAGACCCAGTACTTC. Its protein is CSARRGQETQYF.

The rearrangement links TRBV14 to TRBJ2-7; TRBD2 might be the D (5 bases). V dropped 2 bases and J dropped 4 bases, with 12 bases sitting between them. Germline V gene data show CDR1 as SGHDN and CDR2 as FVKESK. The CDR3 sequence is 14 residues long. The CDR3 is CASSQLGAVYEQYF. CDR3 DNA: TGTGCCAGCAGCCAACTCGGAGCGGTGTACGAGCAGTACTTC.

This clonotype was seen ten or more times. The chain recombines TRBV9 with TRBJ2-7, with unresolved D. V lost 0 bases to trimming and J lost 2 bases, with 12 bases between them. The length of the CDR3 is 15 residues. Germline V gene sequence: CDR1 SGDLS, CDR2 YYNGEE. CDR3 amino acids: CASSVGSFGAYEQYF. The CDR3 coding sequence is TGTGCCAGCAGCGTAGGTAGCTTTGGGGCCTACGAGCAGTACTTC.

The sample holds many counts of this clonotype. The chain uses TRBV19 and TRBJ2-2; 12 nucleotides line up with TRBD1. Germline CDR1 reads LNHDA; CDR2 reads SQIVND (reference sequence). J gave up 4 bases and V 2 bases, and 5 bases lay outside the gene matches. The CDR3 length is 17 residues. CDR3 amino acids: CASSIHWDRGPTGELFF. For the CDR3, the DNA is TGTGCCAGTAGTATACATTGGGACAGGGGGCCCACCGGGGAGCTGTTTTTT.

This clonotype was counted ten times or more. CDR3 amino acids: CSARSGTWGTEQYF. CDR3 nucleotide sequence: TGCAGTGCTAGGAGTGGGACATGGGGAACCGAGCAGTACTTC. V is TRBV20-1 and J is TRBJ2-7, with D possibly TRBD1 on 6 matching bases. The germline gives CDR1 DFQATT, CDR2 SNEGSKA (reference sequence). CDR3 length: 14 amino acids. Between the trimmed V and J ends, which lost 3 bases and 6 bases, there was a span of 18 bases.

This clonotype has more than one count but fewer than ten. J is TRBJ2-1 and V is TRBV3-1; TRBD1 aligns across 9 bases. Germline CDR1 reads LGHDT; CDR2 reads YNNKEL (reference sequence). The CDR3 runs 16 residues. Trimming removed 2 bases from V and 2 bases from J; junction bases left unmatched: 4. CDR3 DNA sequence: TGTGCCAGCAGCCAACTCACAGGGGGCGCCTACAATGAGCAGTTCTTC. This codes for CASSQLTGGAYNEQFF.